The rows below give T cell receptor beta chains drawn from one sample of a study of blood T cell repertoires in COVID-19. Profiling relied on immunoSEQ multiplex PCR, and the TCRdb table lists in-frame clones only, not all of them. The data contain 90,000 to 100,000 clones, about 84% of them seen just once; the ten biggest clones take up about 11%. The sample comprised peripheral blood. These receptors came from a woman of 80 years or more with acute or convalescent COVID-19. The CDR3 runs from the conserved cysteine through the conserved F or W. The order of the fields is J gene, D gene, clone size, V gene, CDR3 protein, CDR3 DNA. A D gene is named only where the DNA matches it firmly. A clone size is listed for some rows: how often the clone was seen (once, few, many), or a class if it is expanded.

>TRBJ1-3|-|-|TRBV7-6
CASSLGQRVSGNTIYF
TGTGCCAGCAGCTTAGGGCAGCGCGTCTCTGGAAACACCATATATTTT
>TRBJ2-7|TRBD1|once|TRBV5-5
CASSLVGGQGGHEQYF
TGTGCCAGCAGCTTGGTAGGGGGACAGGGTGGCCACGAGCAGTACTTC
>TRBJ1-5|-|many|TRBV28
CASSFQVMNQPQHF
TGTGCCAGCAGTTTCCAGGTAATGAATCAGCCCCAGCATTTT
>TRBJ1-1|-|-|TRBV6-5
CASSYSTVRSRTEAFF
TGTGCCAGCAGTTACTCGACAGTAAGGTCAAGAACTGAAGCTTTCTTT
>TRBJ2-5|-|-|TRBV18
CASSPLLEETQYF
TGTGCCAGCTCACCTCTTCTCGAAGAGACCCAGTACTTC
>TRBJ2-6|TRBD1|-|TRBV7-2
CASSLQGAVGGANVLTF
TGTGCCAGCAGCTTACAGGGGGCTGTAGGTGGGGCCAACGTCCTGACTTTC
>TRBJ1-6|-|-|TRBV2
CASKEGRINSPLHF
TGTGCCAGCAAGGAGGGACGGATCAATTCACCCCTCCACTTT
>TRBJ1-2|TRBD1|-|TRBV3-1/TRBV3-2
CASSQDRTGKGDYGYTF
TGTGCCAGCAGCCAAGATAGGACAGGGAAGGGGGACTATGGCTACACCTTC
>TRBJ1-1|-|-|TRBV6-2/TRBV6-3
CASSYHGSSPEAFF
TGTGCCAGCAGTTACCACGGGAGTTCCCCTGAAGCTTTCTTT
>TRBJ2-5|-|-|TRBV6-5
CASQGWGKETQYF
TGTGCCAGCCAGGGGTGGGGGAAAGAGACCCAGTACTTC
>TRBJ1-6|-|-|TRBV30
CAWTSFGAGLDSPLHF
TGTGCCTGGACCTCCTTTGGGGCGGGGTTGGATTCACCCCTCCACTTT
>TRBJ2-7|-|-|TRBV24-1
CATSDSGDREDSYEQYF
TGTGCCACCAGTGATTCGGGGGACCGAGAGGACTCCTACGAGCAGTACTTC
>TRBJ1-2|-|-|TRBV5-6
CASSLYRVSNGYTF
TGTGCCAGCAGCTTGTACAGGGTATCCAATGGCTACACCTTC
>TRBJ1-2|-|-|TRBV18
CASSPKDSRYTF
TGTGCCAGCTCACCAAAGGACAGCCGTTACACCTTC
>TRBJ2-3|TRBD2|-|TRBV14
CASSQSRTSGTDTQYF
TGTGCCAGCAGCCAATCCCGGACTAGCGGCACAGATACGCAGTATTTT
>TRBJ1-1|TRBD1|-|TRBV5-5
CASSAGTGGAGTEAFF
TGTGCCAGCAGCGCAGGGACAGGGGGCGCGGGCACTGAAGCTTTCTTT
>TRBJ1-2|TRBD1|-|TRBV3-1/TRBV3-2
CASSQADRDSKYGYTF
TGTGCCAGCAGCCAAGCGGACCGGGACAGCAAGTATGGCTACACCTTC
>TRBJ1-4|TRBD1|-|TRBV28
CASRVGQGREKLFF
TGTGCCAGCAGGGTGGGACAGGGAAGGGAAAAACTGTTTTTT
>TRBJ2-4|TRBD2|-|TRBV2
CASSVKRGDENIQYF
TGTGCCAGCAGTGTTAAGCGGGGGGACGAAAACATTCAGTACTTC
>TRBJ2-1|TRBD2|-|TRBV7-8
CASSLDLAGEQFF
TGTGCCAGCAGCTTAGACCTAGCGGGAGAGCAGTTCTTC
>TRBJ2-1|TRBD1|-|TRBV19
CASSGGRGLEQFF
TGTGCCAGTAGTGGTGGCAGGGGGCTTGAGCAGTTCTTC
>TRBJ1-6|TRBD1|-|TRBV4-1
CASSQGQGFGTLHF
TGCGCCAGCAGCCAGGGACAGGGTTTTGGTACCCTCCACTTT
>TRBJ1-2|TRBD1|few|TRBV24-1
CATSEGDRQGYTF
TGTGCCACCAGTGAGGGGGACAGGCAGGGCTACACCTTC
>TRBJ1-2|-|-|TRBV7-2
CASNIRGIGYTF
TGTGCCAGCAACATCAGAGGGATTGGCTACACCTTC
>TRBJ1-1|TRBD1|-|TRBV24-1
CATSDADRGDTEAFF
TGTGCCACCAGTGATGCGGACAGGGGGGACACTGAAGCTTTCTTT
>TRBJ1-2|TRBD1|few|TRBV7-9
CASNRGTGQGRGWHGYTF
TGTGCCAGCAACAGAGGAACCGGACAGGGTAGGGGTTGGCATGGCTACACCTTC
>TRBJ2-2|-|-|TRBV15
CATSSRAGELFF
TGTGCCACCAGCAGTCGGGCCGGGGAGCTGTTTTTT
>TRBJ1-5|TRBD1|-|TRBV7-2
CASSLGGTGNNQPQHF
TGTGCCAGCAGCTTAGGAGGGACAGGGAACAATCAGCCCCAGCATTTT
>TRBJ1-1|-|once|TRBV24-1
CATSIRRVTEAFF
TGTGCCACCAGTATCAGGAGGGTCACTGAAGCTTTCTTT
>TRBJ2-7|TRBD1|-|TRBV10-3
CAIRADRGRTYEQYF
TGTGCCATCAGGGCGGACAGGGGTCGGACCTACGAGCAGTACTTC
>TRBJ1-1|TRBD1|-|TRBV28
CASRTGGGTEAFF
TGTGCCAGCAGAACAGGGGGAGGCACTGAAGCTTTCTTT
>TRBJ1-2|TRBD1|-|TRBV23-1
CASSHSGQGPEGYTF
TGCGCCAGCAGTCATTCGGGACAGGGGCCAGAAGGCTACACCTTC
>TRBJ2-2|-|-|TRBV7-9
CASSLGSGLDTGELFF
TGTGCCAGCAGCTTAGGGTCGGGGTTGGACACCGGGGAGCTGTTTTTT
>TRBJ1-1|-|-|TRBV10-2
CASSDRGGAEAFF
TGCGCCAGCAGTGATCGGGGGGGCGCAGAAGCTTTCTTT
>TRBJ1-1|TRBD1|-|TRBV7-9
CASSLGGQGGTEAFF
TGTGCCAGCAGCTTAGGTGGACAGGGGGGAACTGAAGCTTTCTTT
>TRBJ1-6|-|-|TRBV7-2
CASSLYRANSPLHF
TGTGCCAGCAGCTTATACAGGGCTAATTCACCCCTCCACTTT
>TRBJ1-3|-|-|TRBV7-9
CASSISRGASLSGNTIYF
TGTGCCAGCAGCATTAGCAGGGGAGCCAGCCTCTCTGGAAACACCATATATTTT
>TRBJ1-2|TRBD1|-|TRBV12-3/TRBV12-4
CASSTRQGYGYTF
TGTGCCAGCAGTACCCGACAGGGGTATGGCTACACCTTC
>TRBJ1-4|TRBD1|-|TRBV7-9
CASSRDRLGEKLFF
TGTGCCAGCAGCCGGGACAGGCTGGGGGAAAAACTGTTTTTT
>TRBJ2-7|TRBD1|-|TRBV6-5
CASTSDRGSHEQYF
TGTGCCAGCACCTCGGACAGGGGGTCACACGAGCAGTACTTC
>TRBJ1-4|-|-|TRBV28
CASSSTGLNEKLFF
TGTGCCAGCAGTAGCACAGGGCTTAATGAAAAACTGTTTTTT
>TRBJ2-3|-|-|TRBV2
CASAGGASTDTQYF
TGTGCCAGCGCCGGCGGGGCTAGCACAGATACGCAGTATTTT
>TRBJ1-4|-|once|TRBV4-2
CASSQDWQGGREKLFF
TGTGCCAGCAGCCAAGATTGGCAGGGCGGAAGGGAAAAACTGTTTTTT
>TRBJ2-1|TRBD2|-|TRBV11-2
CASSRERGGHNEQFF
TGTGCCAGCAGCCGAGAGCGGGGGGGACACAATGAGCAGTTCTTC
>TRBJ1-5|TRBD1|-|TRBV11-2
CASSVGGTGGESQPQHF
TGTGCCAGCAGCGTGGGTGGGACAGGGGGCGAATCACAGCCCCAGCATTTT
>TRBJ1-2|-|-|TRBV9
CASSPAGGAPDGYTF
TGTGCCAGCAGCCCCGCCGGTGGGGCCCCCGATGGCTACACCTTC
>TRBJ2-1|TRBD2|-|TRBV6-5
CASSRFAGGLNEQFF
TGTGCCAGCAGCCGCTTCGCGGGGGGGTTAAATGAGCAGTTCTTC
>TRBJ1-6|-|once|TRBV18
CASSPGMDSPLHF
TGTGCCAGCTCACCCGGGATGGATTCACCCCTCCACTTT
>TRBJ1-5|TRBD1|-|TRBV6-2/TRBV6-3
CASSDHRFGTVNQPQHF
TGTGCCAGCAGTGACCATCGTTTCGGGACAGTCAATCAGCCCCAGCATTTT
>TRBJ1-2|-|-|TRBV6-5
CASSYGGQKYGYTF
TGTGCCAGCAGTTACGGGGGCCAGAAATATGGCTACACCTTC